A selection of T cell receptor beta chains follows, all from one sample in a study of T cells in Graves' hyperthyroidism and ophthalmopathy. One entry per CDR3 protein results from TCRdb running MiXCR on the multiplex PCR reads. In the table there are 360,000 or so distinct CDR3 sequences, about 15% of which are singletons. Sequencing used blood. These receptors all come from a woman in her sixties or seventies with Graves' ophthalmopathy. Both conserved end residues are part of each CDR3. The order of the fields is clone size, J gene, V gene, D gene, CDR3 DNA, CDR3 protein. The D gene is left open where the match is weak. Not every row has a clone size; where given, it reads once, few, many or a size class.

many TRBJ2-7 TRBV6-1 TRBD1 TGTGCCAGCAGTGATCGACAGGGGGGCTTCTACGAGCAGTACTTC CASSDRQGGFYEQYF
. TRBJ2-2 TRBV7-2 . TGTGCCAGCAGCCCGGCGAAGGGGGAGCTGTTTTTT CASSPAKGELFF
many TRBJ2-5 TRBV7-7 TRBD1 TGTGCCAGCAGCCAGACAGGGACAAGGGACGAGACCCAGTACTTC CASSQTGTRDETQYF
few TRBJ2-5 TRBV4-2 . TGTGCCAGCAGCCAAGACTCAGGGAGCGGCCAAGAGACCCAGTACTTC CASSQDSGSGQETQYF
many TRBJ2-5 TRBV30 . TGTGCCTGGACCGGTCTCGGACAAGAGACCCAGTACTTC CAWTGLGQETQYF
. TRBJ1-5 TRBV6-1 . TGTGCCAGCAGTTCCACCCCCCAGGGATATAGCAATCAGCCCCAGCATTTT CASSSTPQGYSNQPQHF
. TRBJ2-7 TRBV6-1 . TGTACCAGCGGTAGGGATGCGGGAGAGCAGTACTTC CTSGRDAGEQYF
many TRBJ2-3 TRBV28 TRBD2 TGTGCCTCGGGAGGGGATACGCAGTATTTT CASGGDTQYF
. TRBJ2-2 TRBV19 . TGTGCCAGTAGTATTTTCGGGACAAGGAACACCGGGGAGCTGTTTTTT CASSIFGTRNTGELFF
few TRBJ1-1 TRBV7-9 . TGTGCCAGCAGACAGGGTGAGGACACTGAAGCTTTCTTT CASRQGEDTEAFF
. TRBJ2-7 TRBV19 . TGTGCCAGTAGTATATACCCGGGACCGAGCTCCTACGAGCAGTACTTC CASSIYPGPSSYEQYF
many TRBJ1-3 TRBV30 . TGTGCCTGGAGTGCGCCCGGAGCTAACACCATATATTTT CAWSAPGANTIYF
many TRBJ2-3 TRBV28 TRBD2 TGTGCCAGCAGCCGAAACCAACTGGGACTAGCGGGAGGGCCCCGGTTGACGCAGTATTTT CASSRNQLGLAGGPRLTQYF
. TRBJ1-4 TRBV6-1 . TGTGCCAGCAGTTATGGGCGGAGTGAAAAACTGTTTTTT CASSYGRSEKLFF
many TRBJ1-2 TRBV7-9 . TGTGCCAGCAGCTCCGGCCGGGCCGCAGGAGGCTACACCTTC CASSSGRAAGGYTF
. TRBJ2-1 TRBV20-1 TRBD1 TGCAGTGTTCGGAGAAGGGGGCGATCCTACAATGAGCAGTTCTTC CSVRRRGRSYNEQFF
few TRBJ2-5 TRBV20-1 TRBD2 TGCAGTGCTAGACTAGCGGGAGTAAAGGATGCGGGTCAGTACTTC CSARLAGVKDAGQYF
. TRBJ2-1 TRBV5-5 . TGTGCCAGCAGCACGGTAGGATCGCGCTCCTACAATGAGCAGTTCTTC CASSTVGSRSYNEQFF
. TRBJ2-1 TRBV19 TRBD2 TGTGCCAGTAGTGCCCACTCCGGGACTAGCCACAATGAGCAGTTCTTC CASSAHSGTSHNEQFF
many TRBJ2-7 TRBV3-1 . TGTGCCAGCAGCCAGAGGGAGAGCTACGAGCAGTACTTC CASSQRESYEQYF
few TRBJ2-5 TRBV5-1 . TGCGCCCACAATTCGGAAGAGACCCAGTACTTC CAHNSEETQYF
few TRBJ2-7 TRBV25-1 . TGTGCCAGCAGTAACCGCGGGACAGCCTACGAGCAGTACTTC CASSNRGTAYEQYF
. TRBJ1-5 TRBV6-1 . TGTGCCAGCAGGCCCGGGGCGAGAAATCAGCCCCAGCATTTT CASRPGARNQPQHF
. TRBJ1-2 TRBV28 . TGTGCCAGCAGTTTATCGGCCTATGGCTACACCTTC CASSLSAYGYTF
few TRBJ2-3 TRBV29-1 . TGCAGCGTGACTGGAAGGGCGCGGGATACGCAGTATTTT CSVTGRARDTQYF
. TRBJ2-2 TRBV19 TRBD2 TGTGCCACCTCCGAGACGGGAGGCACCGGGGAGCTGTTTTTT CATSETGGTGELFF
. TRBJ2-2 TRBV7-9 TRBD1 TGTGCCAGCAGCTTAGTGGGGACAGGGCTGGTCACCGGGGAGCTGTTTTTT CASSLVGTGLVTGELFF
few TRBJ2-3 TRBV19 TRBD2 TGTGCCAGTAGAAGGGGACTAGCGGGAGATACGCAGTATTTT CASRRGLAGDTQYF
many TRBJ2-3 TRBV7-2 . TGTGCCAGCAGTCAGCTGGGAGATACGCAGTATTTT CASSQLGDTQYF
many TRBJ2-2 TRBV30 . TGTGCCTGGACTGTTGGGCAGGTCACCGGGGAGCTGTTTTTT CAWTVGQVTGELFF
few TRBJ2-5 TRBV19 . TGTGCCAGTAGTATAAGAGGGGAGAAGGGGCGAGGAGAGACCCAGTACTTC CASSIRGEKGRGETQYF